Shown below are 16 T cell receptor beta chains from a single sample sequenced in a study of blood T cell repertoires in COVID-19. Profiling relied on immunoSEQ multiplex PCR, and the TCRdb table lists in-frame clones only, not all of them. The sample consists of 250,000 to 350,000 clones, roughly 90% of them appearing once. Input material: PBMCs or T cells enriched from blood (not recorded which). These receptors came from a woman in her 30s who had recovered from COVID-19.

The rearrangement links TRBV6-4 to TRBJ2-1; D may be TRBD1 (6 bases). V was clipped by 0 bases and J by 1 base, with 7 bases between them. CDR1 and CDR2 (germline): MRHNA, SNTAGT. The CDR3 length is 15 residues. CDR3 sequence: CASSDSDSSYNEQFF. The DNA for the CDR3 is TGTGCCAGCAGTGACTCGGACAGTTCCTACAATGAGCAGTTCTTC.

The rearrangement uses TRBV5-1 and TRBJ2-3; TRBD2 matches 8 bases. The V and J ends lost 5 bases and 3 bases, in that order; junction bases with no gene match: 8. The germline gives CDR1 SGHRS, CDR2 YFSETQ. The CDR3 is 15 residues long. DNA for the CDR3: TGCGCCAGCAGTACAGCGGGAGTTGGGACAGATACGCAGTATTTT. It yields the protein CASSTAGVGTDTQYF.

This rearrangement joins TRBV23-1 to TRBJ1-2; possibly TRBD1 for D (5 bases). TRBV23-1 is annotated as an ORF whose role is uncertain. V was pared by 8 bases and J by 1 base, with 14 bases between. The CDR3 loop spans 14 amino acids. The CDR3 DNA is TGCGCCAGCGGAGCCAGACAGCTTAACTATGGCTACACCTTC. Amino acids: CASGARQLNYGYTF.

This clone has just one count. The chain recombines TRBV29-1 with TRBJ1-1, with TRBD1 matching over 9 bases. CDR3 length: 13 amino acids. Trimming removed 6 bases from V and 4 bases from J; junction bases left unmatched: 6. CDR1 and CDR2 from the germline V gene are SQVTM and ANQGSEA. CDR3 sequence reads: CSVQQGARTEAFF. CDR3 bases: TGCAGCGTCCAACAGGGGGCGCGCACTGAAGCTTTCTTT. Together with reference TRBV29-1 and TRBJ1-1, the CDR3 gives the full variable domain: SAVISQKPSRDICQRGTSLTIQCQVDSQVTMMFWYRQQPGQSLTLIATANQGSEATYESGFVIDKFPISRPNLTFSTLTVSNMSPEDSSIYLCSVQQGARTEAFFGQGTRLTVV.

This clone appeared once. The genes are TRBV5-6 and TRBJ1-1; 7 bases line up with TRBD1. Per germline, CDR1 SGHDT and CDR2 YYEEEE. V trimming: 6 bases; J trimming: 1 base; junction bases outside the gene matches: 9. The CDR3 has 15 amino acids. CDR3 sequence (DNA): TGTGCCAGCAAGTTGGGGGCAGGGGGGAACACTGAAGCTTTCTTT. Encoded protein: CASKLGAGGNTEAFF. The full variable domain, with the rest looked up from reference TRBV5-6 and TRBJ1-1, is DAGVTQSPTHLIKTRGQQVTLRCSPKSGHDTVSWYQQALGQGPQFIFQYYEEEERQRGNFPDRFSGHQFPNYSSELNVNALLLGDSALYLCASKLGAGGNTEAFFGQGTRLTVV.

The chain links TRBV3-1 (or the pseudogene TRBV3-2) to TRBJ2-7; TRBD1 matches 7 bases. The V segment lost 4 bases and the J segment 4 bases; nucleotides outside the gene matches: 10. CDR3 length: 15 amino acids. Germline V gives CDR1 LGHDT, CDR2 YNNKEL (reference sequence). DNA of the CDR3: TGTGCCAGCAGCCCCGCAGGGGGTTTTCTTTACGAGCAGTACTTC. Protein sequence: CASSPAGGFLYEQYF.

The chain couples TRBV28 to TRBJ2-4, with a tentative D call TRBD2 (5 bases). This CDR3 is built from 17 residues. Germline loops: CDR1 MDHEN, CDR2 SYDVKM. Trimming removed 4 bases from V and 7 bases from J, with 23 bases in between. CDR3 in DNA: TGTGCCAGCAGTTCCCGGAATCTCCGGGATCAGGAGAACATTCAGTACTTC. It codes for CASSSRNLRDQENIQYF. The variable domain in full, completed from reference TRBV28 and TRBJ2-4, reads DVKVTQSSRYLVKRTGEKVFLECVQDMDHENMFWYRQDPGLGLRLIYFSYDVKMKEKGDIPEGYSVSREKKERFSLILESASTNQTSMYLCASSSRNLRDQENIQYFGAGTRLSVL.

DNA for the CDR3: TGTGCCAGCAGCAGTGAGAATGAGCAGTTCTTC. Amino acid sequence: CASSSENEQFF. The J gene is TRBJ2-1, the V gene TRBV11-3; unclear D gene. V gave up 5 bases and J gave up 7 bases, with 6 bases separating them. The germline V gene encodes CDR1 SGHNT and CDR2 YENEEA. The CDR3 totals 11 residues.

The rearrangement uses TRBV10-3 and TRBJ2-2; D may be TRBD1 (6 bases). The V and J ends lost 2 bases and 3 bases respectively, with 13 bases between them. This CDR3 has 16 residues. Germline V gene lookup returns CDR1 ENHRY and CDR2 SYGVKD. The CDR3 loop reads CAISEKPTGYTGELFF. For the CDR3, the DNA is TGTGCCATCAGTGAGAAACCCACAGGGTACACCGGGGAGCTGTTTTTT.

The rearrangement joins TRBV3-1 (or the pseudogene TRBV3-2) to TRBJ1-5; no firm D call. CDR3 size: 14 residues. Looked up from germline, CDR1 is LGHDT and CDR2 is YNNKEL (reference sequence). V lost 3 bases and J 6 bases, leaving 12 bases between the germline ends. CDR3 in amino acids: CASSHEGNGQPQHF. The DNA for the CDR3 is TGTGCCAGCAGCCATGAGGGTAACGGTCAGCCCCAGCATTTT.

This chain uses TRBV6-5 with TRBJ1-4; 7 bases are shared with TRBD1. The CDR3 runs 14 residues. The junction had 8 bases not matched to a gene; V was cut back by 6 bases and J by 7 bases. Germline CDR1 is MNHEY and CDR2 is SVGAGI. Here the CDR3 reads CASRHDRDGEKLFF. CDR3 DNA: TGTGCCAGCAGACATGACAGGGATGGTGAAAAACTGTTTTTT.

The J gene is TRBJ2-3, the V gene TRBV7-2, with TRBD2 identical over 12 bases. The CDR3 extends over 15 amino acids. Germline V gene lookup returns CDR1 SGHTA and CDR2 FQGNSA. With 3 bases clipped from V and 3 bases from J, the junction kept 1 base outside the gene matches. Here the CDR3 reads CASSFLAGGTDTQYF. The CDR3 nucleotides read TGTGCCAGCAGCTTTCTAGCGGGGGGGACAGATACGCAGTATTTT.

The chain recombines TRBV28 with TRBJ2-7; TRBD2 might be the D (5 bases). Per germline, CDR1 MDHEN and CDR2 SYDVKM. This CDR3 has 13 amino acids. V lost 5 bases, J lost 2 bases, and 10 bases lay in between. The CDR3 DNA reads TGTGCCAGCAGTGCCGGGAACCCCTACGAGCAGTACTTC. This gives the protein CASSAGNPYEQYF.

This chain links TRBV7-3 with TRBJ2-1; 8 nucleotides line up with TRBD1. Germline V gene sequence: CDR1 SGHTA, CDR2 FQGTGA. There are 15 residues in the CDR3. V lost 5 bases to trimming and J lost 0 bases; unmatched junction nucleotides: 3. CDR3 amino acids: CASSRTGSSYNEQFF. The CDR3 nucleotides are TGTGCCAGCAGCCGGACAGGGAGCTCCTACAATGAGCAGTTCTTC.

This clone came up a few times. The CDR3 nucleotides read TGTGCCAGCAGCTTAGAATCAGCGGGGAAACACAATGAGCAGTTCTTC. Its translation: CASSLESAGKHNEQFF. J is TRBJ2-1 and V is TRBV7-6, with TRBD2 identical over 7 bases. V was pared by 1 base and J by 5 bases, with 8 bases of the junction left unmatched. Germline V lookup: CDR1 SGHVS, CDR2 FNYEAQ. The CDR3 has 16 amino acids.

A remark on this clone: This specimen includes other DNA sequences encoding the same CDR3. The V and J genes are TRBV18 and TRBJ1-1; the D is unclear. Per germline, CDR1 KGHSH and CDR2 LQKENI. Trimming shortened V by 3 bases and J by 0 bases, and 5 bases separated the two germline ends. This CDR3 has 13 residues. The CDR3, as DNA: TGTGCCAGCTCACCCCCCATGAACACTGAAGCTTTCTTT. It encodes CASSPPMNTEAFF.